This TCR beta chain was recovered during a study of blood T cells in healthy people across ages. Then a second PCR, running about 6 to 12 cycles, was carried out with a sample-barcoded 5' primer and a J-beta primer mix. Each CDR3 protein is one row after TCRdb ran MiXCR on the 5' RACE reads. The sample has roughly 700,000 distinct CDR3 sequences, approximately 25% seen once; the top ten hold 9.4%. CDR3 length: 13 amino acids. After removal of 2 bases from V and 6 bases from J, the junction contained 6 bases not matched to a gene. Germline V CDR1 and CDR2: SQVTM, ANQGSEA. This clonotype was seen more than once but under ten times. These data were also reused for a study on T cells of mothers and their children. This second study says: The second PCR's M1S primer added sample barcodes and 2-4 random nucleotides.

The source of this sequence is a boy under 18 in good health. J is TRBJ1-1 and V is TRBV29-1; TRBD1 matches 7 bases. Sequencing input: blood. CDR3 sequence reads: CSVERGGLAEAFF. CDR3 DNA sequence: TGCAGCGTTGAAAGAGGGGGCCTAGCTGAAGCTTTCTTT.